The clone carrying this T cell receptor beta chain occurred once. The antigen remains undetermined. The data stem from a study of cytomegalovirus exposure and HLA in healthy donors. The overall study: Out of 398 genotyped donors, 81% belonged to the Caucasian-associated ancestry cluster.

PCR involved 60 Vbeta and 13 Jbeta primers. TCRdb keeps only in-frame clones here, not all; method: immunoSEQ multiplex PCR. The sample contains about 110,000 clones, 65% to 75% of which appear only once. General study points: A list of approximately 160 TCR beta chains associated with cytomegalovirus was given. A reported reduction in N-insertions relative to the roughly 640-donor mean was seen in an Asian-associated ancestry cluster in a later analysis. Because they were indistinguishable, some V segments, including TRBV6-2 and TRBV6-3, were excluded.

The CDR3 is 13 residues long. Germline CDR1 and CDR2: ENHRY and SYGVKD. Trimming cost V 6 bases and J 0 bases, with 8 bases left between them. The specimen was PBMCs. The chain links TRBV10-3 to TRBJ2-5, with D possibly being TRBD2 (5 bases). This receptor was obtained from a female donor in good health and CMV-seronegative. CDR3 protein: CAIRSGNQETQYF. CDR3 sequence (DNA): TGTGCCATCAGGAGCGGAAACCAAGAGACCCAGTACTTC.